A selection of T cell receptor beta chains follows, all from one sample in a study of response to subunit inactivated influenza vaccine. TCRdb itself ran the RT-PCR reads through MiXCR, one entry per CDR3 protein. This repertoire shows around 570,000 distinct CDR3 sequences, approximately 7.7% found once; its top ten account for about an eighth. This specimen was PBMCs from blood, taken less than 25 months after vaccination. All receptors come from a man aged 50-75 years who received an inactivated influenza vaccine. Each CDR3 is given without its conserved first and last residue.

len	v_gene	j_gene	CDR3aa
13	TRBV9	TRBJ1-1	ASSVAQGGNTEAF
14	TRBV29-1	TRBJ2-5	SVEKKGQGSGETQY
13	TRBV19	TRBJ2-3	ASSTERGGSDTQY
12	TRBV2	TRBJ2-7	ASTWTGGSYEQY
12	TRBV5-6	TRBJ2-2	ASSPTFGAGELF
9	TRBV11-2	TRBJ2-3	ASSAEYTQY
16	TRBV7-2	TRBJ2-1	ASSLVASRISSYNEQF
13	TRBV10-3	TRBJ2-1	AISVSSFSDNEQF
12	TRBV7-9	TRBJ2-4	ASSLEVSKNIQY
11	TRBV7-9	TRBJ2-1	ASSGLAGLEQF
17	TRBV3-1	TRBJ2-1	ASSQAGLAGGGSMDEQF
12	TRBV11-2	TRBJ2-2	ASSLSVGTGELF
13	TRBV28	TRBJ1-1	ASSLPGTRIPEAF
10	TRBV10-3	TRBJ2-2	AITGGAGELF
13	TRBV6-2/TRBV6-3	TRBJ2-3	ASSSNSAGGYTQY
13	TRBV20-1	TRBJ2-5	SANRDRGHQETQY